Below, 18 T cell receptor beta chains from the same sample are listed, as sequenced in a study of metastatic and nonmetastatic thyroid tumors (TCRdb year 2020). None of the patients had been given any treatment before thyroid surgery. The library was prepared using PCR. The sequencing machine was an Illumina HiSeq 4000. Using fastp at Q25 and MiXCR, TCRdb reprocessed the public reads and kept productive beta chains. The sample table lists 30,000 or so clones, around 32% of them with a count of one. The top ten hold 7.8% of the sample. Sequencing was carried out using blood. The receptors derive from a female donor with papillary thyroid cancer or a benign thyroid nodule (not recorded which). Some clones in this sample may be carry-over from other donors' samples.

In its sample, this clone was seen many times. The gene calls are TRBV7-2 and TRBJ2-5; D call uncertain. V lost 8 bases to trimming and J lost 5 bases, with 9 bases between them. CDR3 length: 11 amino acids. CDR1 and CDR2 from the germline V gene are SGHTA and FQGNSA. The CDR3 nucleotides read TGTGCCAGCGGATCTAGGGAGACCCAGTACTTC. This encodes CASGSRETQYF.

Only one count was recorded for this clone. The CDR3 here is CAWRRDRARPEQYF. CDR3 coding DNA: TGTGCCTGGAGGAGGGACAGGGCCCGTCCCGAGCAGTACTTC. The chain employs TRBV30 and TRBJ2-7; 9 bases align to TRBD1. Germline values: CDR1 GTSNPN, CDR2 SVGIG (reference sequence). This CDR3 is 14 amino acids long. The junction had 9 bases not matched to a gene; V was cut back by 3 bases and J by 6 bases.

The chain employs TRBV5-1 and TRBJ2-1, with 11 nucleotides matching TRBD1. V shed 2 bases and J 3 bases; nucleotides not matched to a gene: 7. The CDR3 sequence is 17 residues long. Germline V gene lookup returns CDR1 SGHRS and CDR2 YFSETQ. The CDR3 coding sequence is TGCGCCAGCAGCTTAACGAGGACAGGGGGCTTCTACAATGAGCAGTTCTTC. Its protein is CASSLTRTGGFYNEQFF. Using reference TRBV5-1 and TRBJ2-1 for the parts outside the CDR3, the full variable domain is KAGVTQTPRYLIKTRGQQVTLSCSPISGHRSVSWYQQTPGQGLQFLFEYFSETQRNKGNFPGRFSGRQFSNSRSEMNVSTLELGDSALYLCASSLTRTGGFYNEQFFGPGTRLTVL.

The rearrangement joins TRBV24-1 to TRBJ1-5; D remains ambiguous. The CDR3 spans 14 residues. CDR1 and CDR2 from the germline V gene are KGHDR and SFDVKD. V lost 10 bases and J lost 0, with 12 bases in between. This CDR3 reads CATGRMDSNQPQHF. The DNA for the CDR3 is TGTGCCACGGGCCGTATGGATAGCAATCAGCCCCAGCATTTT.

This clone was picked up a small number of times. The chain couples TRBV24-1 to TRBJ2-5; the D is unclear. Germline CDR1 reads KGHDR; CDR2 reads SFDVKD. V shed 6 bases and J shed 8 bases, with 15 bases lying between them. This CDR3 contains 13 residues. The DNA of the CDR3 is TGTGCCACCAGTCACAGAACCCAATATACCCAGTACTTC. Encoded protein: CATSHRTQYTQYF.

This clone showed up many times. The V call is TRBV24-1, the J call TRBJ1-6; D gene ambiguous. From germline, CDR1 is KGHDR and CDR2 SFDVKD. The CDR3 contains 16 residues. V shed 4 bases and J shed 0 bases, with 9 bases lying between them. The chain's CDR3 is CATSERPSSYNSPLHF. Here the CDR3 DNA reads TGTGCCACCAGTGAGCGCCCGAGCTCCTATAATTCACCCCTCCACTTT.

There are many counts of this clone. The chain recombines TRBV30 with TRBJ1-1; D is possibly TRBD1 (5 bases). Trimming removed 2 bases from V and 0 bases from J, with 10 bases in between. Germline CDR1 and CDR2: GTSNPN and SVGIG (reference sequence). The CDR3 contains 14 residues. Here the CDR3 DNA reads TGTGCCTGGAGTACAGGCCTCTTGAACACTGAAGCTTTCTTT. Protein: CAWSTGLLNTEAFF.

This clone showed up many times. V usage is TRBV2 and J usage is TRBJ1-1; unclear D gene. V gave up 11 bases and J gave up 5 bases, with 15 bases separating them. Germline V gene data show CDR1 as SNHLY and CDR2 as FYNNEI. CDR3 length: 12 residues. CDR3 coding DNA: TGTGCCGGCGGACCTGAGATGACTGAAGCTTTCTTT. Translating it yields CAGGPEMTEAFF.

This clone was seen at least ten times. The genes are TRBV6-1 and TRBJ2-3; a possible D gene is TRBD1 (6 bases). The length of the CDR3 is 15 residues. The V end was cut by 7 bases, the J end by 2 bases, with 16 bases between. Germline CDR1 reads MNHNS; CDR2 reads SASEGT. CDR3 DNA sequence: TGTGCCAGCAAAGGGGGTCCTGGGTACACAGATACGCAGTATTTT. It codes for CASKGGPGYTDTQYF.

This clone turned up a few times. The chain has TRBV2 and TRBJ2-5; D gene uncertain. Germline lookup yields CDR1 SNHLY and CDR2 FYNNEI. V gave up 7 bases and J gave up 1 base, with 7 bases separating them. The CDR3 covers 12 residues. CDR3 nucleotide sequence: TGTGCCAGCACTTCGGCCCAAGAGACCCAGTACTTC. Amino acid sequence: CASTSAQETQYF.

Ten or more counts support this clone. The chain is built from TRBV7-2 and TRBJ2-7; the match to TRBD1 covers 9 bases. This CDR3 is built from 14 residues. Germline lookup yields CDR1 SGHTA and CDR2 FQGNSA. Trimming removed 1 base from V and 2 bases from J; junction bases left unmatched: 0. CDR3 DNA sequence: TGTGCCAGCAGCTTAGACAGGGGGCCCTACGAGCAGTACTTC. It codes for CASSLDRGPYEQYF.

This clone was observed a handful of times. The chain links TRBV28 to TRBJ2-3; 9 nucleotides match TRBD1. The length of the CDR3 is 15 residues. Trimming removed 6 bases from V and 6 bases from J; junction bases left unmatched: 10. Germline CDR1 MDHEN, CDR2 SYDVKM. The CDR3 DNA reads TGTGCCAGCAGGTTTGGGACAGGGTTGACCGATACGCAGTATTTT. The encoded protein is CASRFGTGLTDTQYF. The entire variable domain, with the rest obtained from reference TRBV28 and TRBJ2-3, is as follows: DVKVTQSSRYLVKRTGEKVFLECVQDMDHENMFWYRQDPGLGLRLIYFSYDVKMKEKGDIPEGYSVSREKKERFSLILESASTNQTSMYLCASRFGTGLTDTQYFGPGTRLTVL.

This clone has just a few counts. An end of the junction differs from the germline gene, which may be a read error. The chain employs TRBV6-1 and TRBJ2-7; TRBD2 might be the D (5 bases). The germline CDR1 and CDR2 sequences are MNHNS and SASEGT. This CDR3 has 14 amino acids. In DNA form, the CDR3 reads TGTGCCAGCATTGAAGTAGCGTACGCCTACGAGCAGTACTTC. Its protein is CASIEVAYAYEQYF.

Of note for this clone: An end of the junction differs from the germline gene, which may be a read error. V usage is TRBV5-1 and J usage is TRBJ1-1; D unclear. This CDR3 comprises 13 residues. Germline lookup yields CDR1 SGHRS and CDR2 YFSETQ. For the CDR3, the DNA is TGCGCCAGCAGCTTGGAGTTGGGCCCTGAATCTTTCTTT. Translating it yields CASSLELGPESFF.

This clone was counted a few times. The chain uses TRBV28 and TRBJ2-1, with D perhaps TRBD1 or TRBD2 (5 bases each). The V end was cut by 7 bases, the J end by 6 bases, with 10 bases between. The CDR3 is 12 residues long. CDR1 and CDR2 from the germline V gene are MDHEN and SYDVKM. CDR3 loop: CASTGQINEQFF. The CDR3 DNA reads TGTGCCAGCACGGGGCAGATCAATGAGCAGTTCTTC.

The rearrangement links TRBV7-2 to TRBJ1-2; 7 bases are shared with TRBD1. Per the germline V gene, CDR1 is SGHTA and CDR2 is FQGNSA. The V gene end was trimmed by 5 bases and the J gene end by 2 bases; junction bases not matched to a gene: 5. The CDR3 covers 14 residues. As DNA, the CDR3 is TGTGCCAGCAGCCCCGAACAGGGGAACTATGGCTACACCTTC. It encodes CASSPEQGNYGYTF. Supplemented by reference TRBV7-2 and TRBJ1-2, the full variable domain reads GAGVSQSPSNKVTEKGKDVELRCDPISGHTALYWYRQSLGQGLEFLIYFQGNSAPDKSGLPSDRFSAERTGGSVSTLTIQRTQQEDSAVYLCASSPEQGNYGYTFGSGTRLTVV.

Ten or more counts support this clone. The chain has TRBV12-3 or TRBV12-4 and TRBJ2-3, with a tentative D call TRBD2 (5 bases). The V end lost 6 bases, the J end lost 4 bases, and 11 bases lay between the germline ends. CDR3 size: 13 residues. CDR3 coding DNA: TGTGCCAGCAGCCTTAGCGTTCCAGATACGCAGTATTTT. Protein sequence: CASSLSVPDTQYF.

This clone was found many times. This chain links TRBV7-2 with TRBJ2-5, with TRBD2 matching 10 bases. After removal of 3 bases from V and 3 bases from J, the junction contained 10 bases not matched to a gene. This CDR3 is built from 17 residues. Germline V gene lookup returns CDR1 SGHTA and CDR2 FQGNSA. Here the CDR3 reads CASSFPRAGGSEETQYF. CDR3 bases: TGTGCCAGCAGCTTTCCCCGAGCGGGGGGGTCAGAAGAGACCCAGTACTTC.